The next 23 T cell receptor beta chains were all read from a single sample in a study of blood T cell repertoires in COVID-19. Assay: immunoSEQ multiplex PCR; the TCRdb copy retains only in-frame clones and omits some. The table includes some 200,000 clones, roughly 80% detected once. What was sequenced was peripheral blood. These receptors originate from a middle-aged woman with acute or convalescent COVID-19.

This clone was found once. The chain combines TRBV12-3 or TRBV12-4 with TRBJ2-7; tentatively, D is TRBD2 (5 bases). There are 13 residues in the CDR3. Trimming took 1 base from V and 3 from J, leaving 7 bases between them. The CDR3 sequence is CASSLERGYEQYF. DNA for the CDR3: TGTGCCAGCAGTTTAGAACGGGGCTACGAGCAGTACTTC.

The chain couples TRBV9 to TRBJ2-1, with 9 bases matching TRBD1. The CDR3 sequence is 14 residues long. Germline V gives CDR1 SGDLS, CDR2 YYNGEE. Trimming at V came to 4 bases and at J to 6 bases, leaving 5 bases not matched to a gene. The CDR3 sequence is CASSPWTGANEQFF. The CDR3 region has the DNA TGTGCCAGCAGCCCTTGGACAGGGGCCAATGAGCAGTTCTTC.

The genes are TRBV7-3 and TRBJ2-2; 7 bases agree with TRBD1. The CDR3 contains 14 residues. V lost 10 bases and J lost 0; bases outside the gene matches: 5. Germline values: CDR1 SGHTA, CDR2 FQGTGA. CDR3 amino acids: CATSGTANTGELFF. CDR3 in DNA: TGTGCCACTTCCGGGACAGCGAACACCGGGGAGCTGTTTTTT.

The rearrangement joins TRBV7-2 to TRBJ1-1; D ambiguous. V was trimmed by 10 bases and J by 5 bases, leaving 17 bases between them. CDR3 size: 13 residues. Germline V gene data show CDR1 as SGHTA and CDR2 as FQGNSA. The CDR3: CATYPRAGTEAFF. The CDR3 DNA reads as TGTGCCACCTACCCGAGGGCGGGGACTGAAGCTTTCTTT.

As regards this clone: One junction end does not reproduce the germline sequence, and a read error may be involved. The sample contains more than one DNA sequence encoding this CDR3. The CDR3 sequence: CSASTRGGNEQYF. As DNA, the CDR3 is TGCAGCGCTAGTACCCGGGGGGGCAACGAGCAGTACTTC. The J gene is TRBJ2-7, the V gene TRBV20-1; 8 bases align to TRBD2. The CDR3 is 13 amino acids. The germline gives CDR1 DFQATT, CDR2 SNEGSKA (reference sequence).

The chain employs TRBV7-2 and TRBJ2-7; 7 positions match TRBD1. The length of the CDR3 is 15 residues. The ends lost 1 base at V and 1 base at J; junction bases unmatched: 4. CDR1 is SGHTA and CDR2 is FQGNSA in the germline V gene. CDR3 DNA: TGTGCCAGCAGCTTAGAGGTGACAGGGTCCTACGAGCAGTACTTC. As protein: CASSLEVTGSYEQYF.

This rearrangement joins TRBV27 to TRBJ2-1; D is perhaps TRBD2 (5 bases). With 4 bases removed from V and 7 bases from J, the gap between germline ends came to 17 bases. Looked up from germline, CDR1 is MNHEY and CDR2 is SMNVEV (reference sequence). The CDR3 runs to 15 residues. In DNA form, the CDR3 reads TGTGCCAGCAGTTGGGGAAACGGGGAAAGGAATGAGCAGTTCTTC. Translated, it gives CASSWGNGERNEQFF.

The CDR3 region is CASSRGTGGPHEQYF. In DNA form, the CDR3 reads TGTGCCAGCAGCCGTGGGACAGGGGGCCCTCACGAGCAGTACTTC. The genes are TRBV6-5 and TRBJ2-7; 12 bases match TRBD1. CDR3 length equals 15 residues. Germline CDR1 and CDR2: MNHEY and SVGAGI. Losses at the gene ends were 6 bases for V and 5 bases for J; bases not matched to a gene: 8.

The chain employs TRBV28 and TRBJ1-5, with a possible D match to TRBD1 (5 bases). The germline V gene has CDR1 MDHEN and CDR2 SYDVKM. The CDR3 extends over 15 amino acids. The V gene lost 1 base and the J gene lost 2 bases, with 9 bases spanning the gap. The CDR3 sequence: CASSLSSRGNQPQHF. The CDR3 DNA is TGTGCCAGCAGTTTATCTTCCAGGGGCAATCAGCCCCAGCATTTT.

V usage is TRBV28 and J usage is TRBJ1-3, with 10 nucleotides matching TRBD1. This CDR3 contains 17 residues. V trimming: 6 bases; J trimming: 0 bases; junction bases outside the gene matches: 8. Germline loops: CDR1 MDHEN, CDR2 SYDVKM. This chain's CDR3 is CASSQDRGPRSGNTIYF. CDR3 DNA sequence: TGTGCCAGCAGCCAAGACAGGGGGCCTCGCTCTGGAAACACCATATATTTT.

The CDR3, as DNA: TGTGCCAGCAGTTATCGGGCCGGCGGGAGGGATTACAATGAGCAGTTCTTC. It specifies CASSYRAGGRDYNEQFF. The chain has TRBV28 and TRBJ2-1; 9 bases map to TRBD2. The CDR3 runs 17 residues. CDR1 is MDHEN, CDR2 SYDVKM, per germline. V lost 4 bases, J lost 4 bases, and 11 bases stayed unmatched.

Only one count was recorded for this clone. The chain couples TRBV28 to TRBJ1-5; no reliable D call. The germline gives CDR1 MDHEN, CDR2 SYDVKM. CDR3 size: 14 residues. Trimming left V 6 bases short and J 0 bases short, with 9 bases between. In DNA form, the CDR3 reads TGTGCCAGCAGCAGGCAGTTTAGCAATCAGCCCCAGCATTTT. It is translated as CASSRQFSNQPQHF.

To note about this clone: A read error may produce the germline difference seen at one junction end. The DNA of the CDR3 is TGTGCTAGCAGCTCTACAGGGTGGCAGACCCAGTACTTC. Translating it yields CASSSTGWQTQYF. V gene TRBV7-7 combines with J gene TRBJ2-5; D might be TRBD1 (6 bases). This CDR3 spans 13 amino acids. Germline-derived CDR1 and CDR2 are SSHAT and FNYEAQ (reference sequence).

The chain links TRBV7-9 to TRBJ1-1; 8 bases are shared with TRBD1. V lost 6 bases to trimming and J lost 8 bases; unmatched junction nucleotides: 11. The CDR3 sequence is 14 residues long. The germline gives CDR1 SEHNR, CDR2 FQNEAQ (reference sequence). CDR3 nucleotides: TGTGCCAGCAGGGACGCAGGGGGCGCATCCGAAGCTTTCTTT. Translating it yields CASRDAGGASEAFF.

The chain joins TRBV6-5 to TRBJ1-4, with D possibly matching TRBD1 (6 bases). The CDR3 length is 13 residues. Per the germline V gene, CDR1 is MNHEY and CDR2 is SVGAGI. The V end lost 6 bases, the J end lost 8 bases, and 13 bases lay between the germline ends. In nucleotides, the CDR3 is TGTGCCAGCAGCCGACAGGAAAACGAAAAACTGTTTTTT. Its protein is CASSRQENEKLFF.

The rearrangement joins TRBV3-1 (or the pseudogene TRBV3-2) to TRBJ2-7; 7 bases line up with TRBD1. With 5 bases clipped from V and 2 bases from J, the junction kept 9 bases outside the gene matches. This CDR3 spans 15 amino acids. CDR1 and CDR2 (germline): LGHDT, YNNKEL (reference sequence). The CDR3 region is CASSTRQGAPYEQYF. The DNA for the CDR3 is TGTGCCAGCAGCACCCGACAGGGCGCTCCCTACGAGCAGTACTTC.

This chain joins TRBV6-2 or TRBV6-3 and TRBJ2-1; 12 bases map to TRBD2. The CDR3 extends over 18 amino acids. CDR1 is MNHEY, CDR2 SVGEGT, per germline. The V gene end was trimmed by 2 bases and the J gene end by 7 bases; junction bases not matched to a gene: 12. The CDR3 here is CASSYEPSTSGGENEQFF. CDR3 DNA: TGTGCCAGCAGTTACGAACCCTCGACTAGCGGGGGCGAAAATGAGCAGTTCTTC.

This clone appeared a single time. The chain couples TRBV9 to TRBJ1-4; D is undetermined. Germline V gives CDR1 SGDLS, CDR2 YYNGEE. The CDR3 totals 14 residues. V was clipped by 0 bases and J by 4 bases, with 7 bases between them. The CDR3 here is CASSVDQVNEKLFF. CDR3 coding DNA: TGTGCCAGCAGCGTAGACCAGGTTAATGAAAAACTGTTTTTT.

The chain combines TRBV5-1 with TRBJ2-5; D is unresolved. Trimming removed 4 bases from V and 2 bases from J, with 9 bases in between. The CDR3 loop spans 13 amino acids. Germline lookup yields CDR1 SGHRS and CDR2 YFSETQ. The CDR3 nucleotides are TGCGCCAGCAGCCCCGCGGCTCAAGAGACCCAGTACTTC. This gives the protein CASSPAAQETQYF.

A note on this clone: Germline and junction disagree at one end, which may indicate a read error. The V gene is TRBV20-1, the J gene TRBJ2-7; the match to TRBD1 covers 8 bases. Germline-derived CDR1 and CDR2 are DFQATT and SNEGSKA (reference sequence). The length of the CDR3 is 11 residues. This chain's CDR3 is CSARVPGQVAF. CDR3 sequence (DNA): TGCAGTGCTAGAGTCCCGGGACAGGTGGCCTTC.

In its sample, this clone was seen a few times. J is TRBJ1-5 and V is TRBV5-6, with 10 bases matching TRBD1. The germline CDR1 and CDR2 sequences are SGHDT and YYEEEE. Unmatched junction bases numbered 6, after V lost 0 bases and J lost 6 bases. The CDR3 runs to 16 residues. The CDR3 reads CASSLGDRGPPQPQHF. DNA of the CDR3: TGTGCCAGCAGCTTGGGGGACAGGGGTCCTCCTCAGCCCCAGCATTTT.

The chain combines TRBV5-4 with TRBJ1-5; the D gene is possibly TRBD1 (6 bases). Trimming cost V 0 bases and J 5 bases, with 6 bases left between them. Germline CDR1 is SGHNT and CDR2 is YYREEE (reference sequence). This CDR3 contains 13 residues. The DNA of the CDR3 is TGTGCCAGCAGCTTGGACAGGGATCAGCCCCAGCATTTT. Its translation: CASSLDRDQPQHF.

This chain joins TRBV7-2 and TRBJ1-2; 8 bases map to TRBD1. The CDR3 extends over 14 amino acids. With V trimmed by 6 bases and J by 5 bases, 8 bases remained unmatched. Germline CDR1 is SGHTA and CDR2 is FQGNSA. The CDR3 DNA follows: TGTGCCAGCAGGCCAGGGGGCGTGGGGTATGGCTACACCTTC. Protein product: CASRPGGVGYGYTF.